A single sample gave rise to the 30 T cell receptor beta chains below, sequenced in a study of monozygotic twins with inflammatory bowel disease. TCRdb reanalyzed the 5' RACE reads and collapses them to one entry per CDR3 protein, without DNA. The listing records 350,000 to 400,000 distinct CDR3 sequences. The specimen sequenced was blood. All receptors derive from a human donor with ulcerative colitis or Crohn's disease, or a healthy co-twin of an affected twin (not recorded which).

The chain combines TRBV6-5 with TRBJ1-5. The CDR3 is made up of 13 amino acids. CDR1 and CDR2 from the germline V gene are MNHEY and SVGAGI. The CDR3 reads CASSLLGNQPQHF.

The chain combines TRBV20-1 with TRBJ2-7; without DNA, the TCRdb call of TRBD1 cannot be checked. CDR1 DFQATT and CDR2 SNEGSKA come from the germline V gene (reference sequence). The CDR3 is 15 residues long. The CDR3 protein is CSARLGQGSSYEQYF.

This rearrangement joins TRBV5-1 to TRBJ2-3; TCRdb's D call, TRBD2, is unchecked because there is no DNA. The length of the CDR3 is 17 residues. The germline V gene has CDR1 SGHRS and CDR2 YFSETQ. CDR3 in amino acids: CASSGLAGPTSTDTQYF.

The V call is TRBV6-5, the J call TRBJ2-1; lacking DNA, the TRBD1 call made by TCRdb goes unchecked. Germline V gene sequence: CDR1 MNHEY, CDR2 SVGAGI. This CDR3 comprises 13 residues. CDR3 amino acids: CASSSQNRFEQFF.

This chain uses TRBV20-1 with TRBJ2-5. This CDR3 has 11 residues. The germline gives CDR1 DFQATT, CDR2 SNEGSKA (reference sequence). The CDR3 sequence is CSAPVHGTQYF.

The chain links TRBV29-1 to TRBJ1-2. The CDR3 is 13 amino acids. The germline gives CDR1 SQVTM, CDR2 ANQGSEA. The CDR3 spells CSVEDPGISGYTF.

This rearrangement joins TRBV15 to TRBJ2-1; without DNA, the TCRdb call of TRBD1 cannot be checked. Per the germline V gene, CDR1 is LNHNV and CDR2 is YYDKDF (reference sequence). The length of the CDR3 is 15 residues. The CDR3 loop is CATSRRGQTKNEQFF.

V and J are TRBV20-1 and TRBJ2-3; TCRdb indicates TRBD1, and absent DNA this call remains unverified. Germline CDR1 is DFQATT and CDR2 is SNEGSKA (reference sequence). The CDR3 is made up of 14 amino acids. CDR3 residues: CSATLGGGTDTQYF.

The V and J genes are TRBV18 and TRBJ2-7; TCRdb calls TRBD1, which cannot be checked without DNA. The CDR3 runs 13 residues. Germline CDR1 reads KGHSH; CDR2 reads LQKENI. This CDR3 reads CASSSGTGGEQYF. Variable domain in full (rest from reference TRBV18 and TRBJ2-7): NAGVMQNPRHLVRRRGQEARLRCSPMKGHSHVYWYRQLPEEGLKFMVYLQKENIIDESGMPKERFSAEFPKEGPSILRIQQVVRGDSAAYFCASSSGTGGEQYFGPGTRLTVT.

J is TRBJ2-7 and V is TRBV4-2; checking the TCRdb D call of TRBD1 is not possible without DNA. The CDR3 spans 15 residues. Germline CDR1 and CDR2: LGHNA and YNFKEQ. This CDR3 reads CASSPSDTFSYEQYF.

The V call is TRBV21-1, the J call TRBJ1-2. TRBV21-1 is listed as a pseudogene. CDR3 size: 14 residues. The CDR3 sequence: CASSKEGIQGGYTF.

The chain carries TRBV5-1 and TRBJ2-7. Germline V gives CDR1 SGHRS, CDR2 YFSETQ. There are 13 residues in the CDR3. This chain's CDR3 is CASSLYGSYEQYF.

The rearrangement joins TRBV20-1 to TRBJ1-5; TCRdb indicates TRBD1, and absent DNA this call remains unverified. Germline V gene sequence: CDR1 DFQATT, CDR2 SNEGSKA (reference sequence). This CDR3 is built from 21 residues. This CDR3 is CSARDREGTGIRWQEDQPQHF.

This chain's CDR3 is CASSQEPNYGYTF. J is TRBJ1-2 and V is TRBV4-2. Germline-derived CDR1 and CDR2 are LGHNA and YNFKEQ. There are 13 residues in the CDR3.

The chain couples TRBV27 to TRBJ2-7. The length of the CDR3 is 13 residues. CDR1 and CDR2 (germline): MNHEY, SMNVEV (reference sequence). CDR3 sequence: CASSLSMKYEQYF.

V usage is TRBV20-1 and J usage is TRBJ1-1; TCRdb outputs TRBD1, but without DNA this stays unchecked. The CDR3 runs to 13 residues. Looked up from germline, CDR1 is DFQATT and CDR2 is SNEGSKA (reference sequence). The CDR3 region is CSASKTGNTEAFF.

The rearrangement uses TRBV4-3 and TRBJ1-1; TCRdb gives TRBD1 as the D gene, but with no DNA this cannot be confirmed. Germline CDR1 and CDR2: LGHNA and YSLEER. The CDR3 is 17 residues long. CDR3 residues: CASSQDLHRVEFTEAFF.

This chain connects TRBV11-1 to TRBJ2-2; the D gene TCRdb calls, TRBD1, cannot be checked with no DNA. The length of the CDR3 is 19 residues. The germline gives CDR1 SGHAT, CDR2 FQDESV (reference sequence). Here the CDR3 reads CASSLPRTGDSRNTGELFF.

The CDR3 loop is CASTPGRDRGVNEQFF. The rearrangement uses TRBV6-1 and TRBJ2-1; the TCRdb call, TRBD1, lacks DNA for checking. The germline V gene encodes CDR1 MNHNS and CDR2 SASEGT. The length of the CDR3 is 16 residues.

The CDR3 loop is CNEGGPGGLSGANVLTF. The gene calls are TRBV29-1 and TRBJ2-6; TCRdb lists TRBD1, though no DNA is available to test this call. The CDR3 has 17 residues. The germline CDR1 and CDR2 sequences are SQVTM and ANQGSEA.

The chain has TRBV4-2 and TRBJ2-1; the TCRdb D gene call, TRBD2, has no DNA to confirm it. Germline-derived CDR1 and CDR2 are LGHNA and YNFKEQ. The CDR3 sequence is 16 residues long. CDR3 amino acids: CASSQRGIGPEDEQFF.

The chain combines TRBV2 with TRBJ2-7; TCRdb's D gene call, TRBD1, goes unchecked for lack of DNA. The CDR3 has 13 residues. Germline assignment: CDR1 SNHLY and CDR2 FYNNEI. CDR3 protein: CASNKQGFYEQYF. The entire variable domain, with the rest obtained from reference TRBV2 and TRBJ2-7, is as follows: EPEVTQTPSHQVTQMGQEVILRCVPISNHLYFYWYRQILGQKVEFLVSFYNNEISEKSEIFDDQFSVERPDGSNFTLKIRSTKLEDSAMYFCASNKQGFYEQYFGPGTRLTVT.

The gene calls are TRBV6-2 or TRBV6-3 and TRBJ2-1. The length of the CDR3 is 13 residues. Germline-derived CDR1 and CDR2 are MNHEY and SVGEGT. This CDR3 reads CASSYGSPNEQFF.

The gene calls are TRBV4-3 and TRBJ2-1; lacking DNA, the TRBD1 call made by TCRdb goes unchecked. The CDR3 is 14 residues long. From germline, CDR1 is LGHNA and CDR2 YSLEER. The CDR3 region is CASSQGTGVDEQFF.

The gene calls are TRBV7-2 and TRBJ2-1; TCRdb's D call of TRBD1 is untestable without DNA. The CDR3 contains 15 residues. CDR1 is SGHTA, CDR2 FQGNSA, per germline. CDR3 in amino acids: CASSYSAGTGHEQFF. Variable domain in full (rest from reference TRBV7-2 and TRBJ2-1): GAGVSQSPSNKVTEKGKDVELRCDPISGHTALYWYRQSLGQGLEFLIYFQGNSAPDKSGLPSDRFSAERTGGSVSTLTIQRTQQEDSAVYLCASSYSAGTGHEQFFGPGTRLTVL.

V usage is TRBV11-1 and J usage is TRBJ2-1; with no DNA, the TCRdb D assignment of TRBD1 cannot be verified. This CDR3 is 18 amino acids long. Germline V gene lookup returns CDR1 SGHAT and CDR2 FQDESV (reference sequence). This CDR3 is CASNLAKGNYDSYNEQFF.

By frequency, this clonotype registers medium-sized (0.01 to 0.1%). This rearrangement joins TRBV25-1 to TRBJ2-7; TCRdb selects TRBD1, and the lack of DNA leaves this call unchecked. This CDR3 region has 15 residues. Germline CDR1 MGHDK, CDR2 SYGVNS. The chain's CDR3 is CASSESGTGSHEQYF.

The chain is built from TRBV27 and TRBJ2-5; TCRdb indicates TRBD1, and absent DNA this call remains unverified. The CDR3 runs 16 residues. From germline, CDR1 is MNHEY and CDR2 SMNVEV (reference sequence). CDR3 region: CASSSNSGTEEETQYF.

J is TRBJ2-1 and V is TRBV7-6. There are 14 residues in the CDR3. CDR1 is SGHVS, CDR2 FNYEAQ, per germline. Here the CDR3 reads CASSLDPIVHEQFF.

The rearrangement links TRBV7-2 to TRBJ2-7; as DNA is missing, the TRBD1 call by TCRdb cannot be tested. Per germline, CDR1 SGHTA and CDR2 FQGNSA. This CDR3 has 16 residues. The CDR3 spells CASSLNPRQVSYEQYF.